This T cell receptor beta chain is from a study of tumor-infiltrating lymphocytes in primary liver carcinoma. At least ten counts were recorded for this clonotype. A constant-region primer primed TCR beta cDNA synthesis from 400 to 550 ng of total RNA. Amplification in three nested multiplex PCR rounds with slightly modified ARM-PCR gave rise to TCR beta libraries. Two initial PCR rounds of about 10 cycles each paired TRBV1-TRBV30 forward primers with a C-beta reverse primer. TCRdb fed the multiplex PCR reads into MiXCR, producing one record per CDR3 protein. In the table there are approximately 320,000 distinct CDR3 sequences, nearly 60% of which are singletons. CDR1 is SGHNT, CDR2 YENEEA, per germline. V was shortened by 2 bases and J by 7 bases, with 12 bases between the two germline ends. The CDR3 has 14 amino acids. Unsorted whole blood supplied the RNA, and germline DNA was extracted too.

Sample: peripheral blood. The TCR originated in a woman aged 25 to 39 with primary liver carcinoma and hepatitis B virus infection. The chain employs TRBV11-3 and TRBJ2-1; D is tentatively TRBD1 or TRBD2 (5 bases each). CDR3 nucleotide sequence: TGTGCCAGCAGCTTATACGGGACGGGGAATGAGCAGTTCTTC. It translates to CASSLYGTGNEQFF.